This TCR beta chain is drawn from a study of glioma-infiltrating T cells after dendritic cell vaccination. General study findings and limits: Higher pretreatment TIL content predicted longer progression-free time and survival.

Concerning this clone: Its matching antigen is unknown.

Amplification used 60 V beta primers and 13 J beta primers. This table comes from immunoSEQ multiplex PCR, and its TCRdb copy is limited to in-frame clones, with some not included. The table has around 73,000 clones, roughly four fifths seen once; the top ten hold approximately 2.1%. The V gene end was trimmed by 4 bases and the J gene end by 5 bases; junction bases not matched to a gene: 8. The CDR3 extends over 14 amino acids. CDR1 and CDR2 from the germline V gene are SQVTM and ANQGSEA. The chain joins TRBV29-1 to TRBJ1-2, with 9 nucleotides matching TRBD1. This receptor was obtained from a human donor with glioblastoma. Sample: blood, taken before dendritic cell vaccination. The CDR3 sequence: CSVVKRTGEYGYTF. The CDR3 DNA reads TGCAGCGTTGTAAAGAGGACAGGGGAGTATGGCTACACCTTC. Full variable domain (remainder filled in from reference TRBV29-1 and TRBJ1-2): SAVISQKPSRDICQRGTSLTIQCQVDSQVTMMFWYRQQPGQSLTLIATANQGSEATYESGFVIDKFPISRPNLTFSTLTVSNMSPEDSSIYLCSVVKRTGEYGYTFGSGTRLTVV.